This T cell receptor beta chain appears in the sequencing data of a study of cytomegalovirus exposure and HLA in healthy donors (dated by TCRdb to 2015 to 2018). Turning to the overall study: An earlier analysis of under 600 of the donors reported about 250 Gb of sequence data and some 100 million unique TCR beta sequences from 150 million to 200 million T cells. On average, roughly 240,000 unique TCR beta nucleotide sequences were sequenced per donor among a few hundred genotyped donors of the cohort, with about 19% of those sequences being non-productive. A later genetic analysis used genome-wide SNP genotypes for about 55% of the 666 donors, treating that subset as a discovery cohort. Of the roughly 400 genotyped donors, over 65% fell in the genetic ancestry cluster associated with self-reported Caucasian donors. Alongside the repertoire data, information on donor age, sex, ethnicity and CMV serostatus was compiled. The study aimed to test whether signatures of past pathogen exposure could be identified by cataloging public T cell receptors. A later analysis re-examined previously published TCR beta repertoires from 500 to 700 donors and added high-resolution HLA genotyping to investigate patterns of TCR occurrence. The study profiled the T cell repertoires of some 610 subjects by immunosequencing and related them to cytomegalovirus serostatus. Roughly five DR-DQ haplotypes were handled as single units for association and clustering because linkage in the cohort was strong. Besides the first cohort of under 700 subjects, a separate validation cohort made up of roughly 120 different subjects was used. Rather than using new phenotypic data, the later analysis identified candidate immune exposures from TCR beta sequences and from how often those sequences occurred across donors. The number of typed donors differed by locus: roughly 620-640 for A, B, C, DRB1 and DQB1; approximately 540 for DQA1; 606 for DPA1; and 400 to 480 for DPB1. Every repertoire in the discovery cohort had been generated on one and the same sequencing platform. The study combined high-throughput TCR immunosequencing, statistical association of individual TCRs with disease status, and machine learning to predict cytomegalovirus infection status. To decide whether each TCR beta V gene segment behaved as functional or pseudogenic, an earlier analysis of some 600 of the donors relied on high-throughput TCR beta sequencing. About 280 gigabases of sequencing data and tens of millions of unique TCR sequences were included in an early release covering about 700 HLA-typed donors. Class I and class II HLA loci were covered by the typing at four-digit resolution. The research as a whole found: A few of the identified cytomegalovirus-associated TCR beta chains were confirmed in vitro to be specific for cytomegalovirus antigens. A later analysis found that HLA-associated TCR beta chains were more clonally expanded and had lower generation probabilities than equally common non-associated chains. The classifier was reported to diagnose cytomegalovirus status with high specificity and sensitivity in both the original cohort and the validation cohort. Compared with the roughly 670-donor mean, donors in an Asian-associated ancestry cluster had fewer N-insertions in productive TCRs, according to a later genetic analysis. Because some donors lacked HLA typing at each locus, the association tests relied only on the typed subset. In a later genetic analysis, a missense DCLRE1C variant was associated with V-gene and J-gene trimming of TCR beta chains, and the association was replicated in an independent cohort. Correlated functional status among segregating V segments might reflect linkage disequilibrium, but an unknown experimental factor could not be ruled out. Only TCR beta chains were sequenced in this cohort, and the absence of alpha or paired-chain data limited detectable features. The only immune exposure information available for the cohort was CMV serostatus. Sequencing depth was assumed to be roughly uniform across donors in the presence/absence analyses, though that assumption may not hold. A cluster of highly shared sequence variants was judged likely to be a technical artifact of the sequencing pipeline. In an earlier analysis of 587 of the donors, most TCR beta V segments appeared in productive rearrangements about 87% or about 30% of the time, broadly matching IMGT annotations. A total of fewer than 200 TCR beta chains were listed by the study as associated with cytomegalovirus. According to a later analysis, TCR association rates differed among HLA loci, with DRB1 alleles showing the most associated TCRs and HLA-C alleles showing the fewest. In a later analysis, several top co-occurrence clusters were reported to appear linked to parvovirus B19, influenza, CMV and Epstein-Barr virus. A further reported finding was that TCR beta sequences accurately predicted the HLA-A and HLA-B alleles for most subjects in the first cohort. When HLA alleles, especially DR and DQ, strongly co-occurred, TCR associations were difficult to assign to individual alleles. Specific HLA alleles were associated with over 15,000 TCR beta sequences at a false discovery rate of 0.05 in a later analysis. In a later analysis, most CMV-associated TCR beta chains were found to appear HLA-restricted, with HLA associations seemingly driven largely by CMV exposure. The authors suggested that the approach could potentially be extended to other disease states and immunological phenotypes. Some IMGT-functional V segments, including TRBV6-2 and TRBV6-3, could not be told apart with the 87-base-pair reads, so those segments were excluded. Most TCR sequences were seen in very few donors, while some public TCRs were found in many individuals. Because counts were too low, more than 15 rarely observed V segments, including chromosome 9 orphons, were left out of the earlier analysis of 587 of the donors.

To note about this clone: There is no known antigen for this receptor. No much larger clonotype is one base removed from it; base qualities were not supplied.

In total, more than 500 healthy bone marrow donors made up the cohort. Cohort members were all nominally healthy when sampled, although unrecorded immune exposures were likely present. The donor tested CMV seropositive and was one of the 289 seropositive cohort members. A peripheral blood sample was collected from each donor, and TCR beta sequencing was performed on peripheral blood mononuclear cells. Genomic DNA extraction from the blood cell samples was performed with the Qiagen DNeasy Blood Extraction Kit. Library creation used the immunoSEQ multiplex PCR assay. The multiplex PCR relied on a mix of 60 forward primers for TCR Vbeta segments and 13 reverse primers for TCR Jbeta segments. The CDR3 region of rearranged TCR beta genes was amplified from genomic DNA with a multiplex PCR assay. On the Illumina HiSeq System, the amplified TCR beta libraries were sequenced as 87-base-pair reads. The paper's processing steps were these. Across the roughly 600 repertoires, a later analysis counted 80 million or so unique TCR beta chains, approximately 12 million of which were shared by at least two donors. To remove PCR and sequencing errors, raw reads were error-corrected and collapsed into unique sequences using a nearest-neighbor algorithm that merged closely related sequences. To assign V, D and J gene segments, CDR3 sequences were aligned to IMGT reference sequences. For a sequence to be retained, a match of at least six nucleotides was required to both a V gene segment and a J gene segment. Rearrangements were classified as productive when the CDR3 lacked stop codons and remained in frame with V and J, and all other rearrangements were classified as non-productive. CDR3 was defined by IMGT convention, running from the second conserved V-encoded cysteine to the conserved J-encoded phenylalanine. Sequences without an unambiguous match to a single V gene segment were excluded from the earlier analysis of several hundred of the donors. In an earlier analysis of 450 to 700 of the donors, V segments were called functional above 56.7% productive rearrangements and were called segregating when the between-donor standard deviation exceeded 5%. A statistical classification framework was built for diagnosing cytomegalovirus status from the catalog of TCR beta chain sequences. In a later analysis, V and J genes were assigned by comparing TCR nucleotide sequences against IMGT/GENE-DB human TR gene sequences. A later analysis assigned CDR3 sequences and most-parsimonious VDJ recombination scenarios with the TCRdist pipeline. In a later analysis, every TCR beta chain was defined by the combination of its CDR3 amino acid sequence and its V-gene family, and reads without a unique V-gene family were dropped. In a later analysis, nearly 600 highly shared, low-generation-probability nucleotide sequences were removed to address suspected cross-contamination and a sequencing artifact. In a later analysis, a clonal expansion index was calculated for each public chain from normalized within-repertoire ranks of inferred template counts. Generation probabilities in a later analysis came from a VDJ recombination model fitted to out-of-frame rearrangements, and those results were checked against IGoR. A later analysis scored TCR-TCR, TCR-HLA and TCR-CMV co-occurrence with hypergeometric tests, applying a repertoire-size bias correction to TCR pairs. False discovery rates were estimated in a later analysis by permuting HLA or CMV assignments 20 times. A later analysis grouped co-occurring TCRs with DBSCAN, adding TCRdist sequence similarity when clustering within HLA-allele-positive subsets. Repertoires with fewer than 30,000 or more than 120,000 public chains, plus five repertoires with anomalous nucleotide sharing, were excluded from co-occurrence clustering. In TCRdb, the immuneACCESS table is reduced to in-frame sequences with V and J assigned. These tables do not hold every clone; where another copy was compared, an unresolved V gene accounts for under half, and the others remain unexplained. That table supplies the V and J calls and clone size; D and trimming were determined from the DNA. Within this sample are 85,000 to 100,000 clones, with about four fifths of them counted one time only. Over 2.5% of the sample comes from the top ten.

Spanning cysteine to phenylalanine, the CDR3 consists of 12 amino acids. CDR3 DNA only is kept here, 36 bases in frame from base 1. CDR1 and CDR2 were assigned from the germline V gene as SQVTM and ANQGSEA. Deletion took 3 bases off V and 8 bases off J, with a span of 13 bases between the germline ends. The receptor was derived from a male donor in good health and CMV-seropositive. Sequencing was performed on PBMCs. The sequence joins TRBV29-1 to TRBJ1-2; the D gene assignment is ambiguous. The CDR3 here reads CSVEVDLAGYTF. The DNA sequence is as follows: TGCAGCGTTGAGGTGGATCTAGCAGGCTACACCTTC.